These 16 T cell receptor beta chains were sequenced from one sample in a study of blood T cell repertoires in COVID-19. Here immunoSEQ multiplex PCR was the method, and the copy in TCRdb shows in-frame clones only, minus some. The sample contains around 450,000 clones, roughly 90% of which appear only once. Sequenced sample: peripheral blood. The receptors here all came from a woman aged 25 to 45 with acute or convalescent COVID-19.

This clone was counted once. This chain joins TRBV5-6 and TRBJ1-5; TRBD1 matches 11 bases. With 4 bases clipped from V and 11 bases from J, the junction kept 8 bases outside the gene matches. CDR1 SGHDT and CDR2 YYEEEE come from the germline V gene. This CDR3 comprises 14 residues. CDR3 nucleotides: TGTGCCAGCAGCCTTGGGACAGGGGGTCGGGCCCAGCATTTT. Amino acid sequence: CASSLGTGGRAQHF.

Turning to this clone: This specimen includes other DNA sequences encoding the same CDR3. V and J are TRBV18 and TRBJ2-5; 9 bases align to TRBD1. The CDR3 spans 13 residues. Trimming removed 6 bases from V and 5 bases from J; junction bases left unmatched: 4. CDR1 is KGHSH and CDR2 is LQKENI in the germline V gene. The CDR3 bases are TGTGCCAGCTCTCCTGGACAGGGGGAGACCCAGTACTTC. It translates to CASSPGQGETQYF. The variable domain in full, completed from reference TRBV18 and TRBJ2-5, reads NAGVMQNPRHLVRRRGQEARLRCSPMKGHSHVYWYRQLPEEGLKFMVYLQKENIIDESGMPKERFSAEFPKEGPSILRIQQVVRGDSAAYFCASSPGQGETQYFGPGTRLLVL.

The V and J genes are TRBV3-1 (or the pseudogene TRBV3-2) and TRBJ2-3; D possibly corresponds to TRBD2 (5 bases). The length of the CDR3 is 15 residues. Germline values: CDR1 LGHDT, CDR2 YNNKEL (reference sequence). Deletions cut 3 bases from V and 2 bases from J, with 12 bases between. The CDR3 is CASSQRASHTDTQYF. The CDR3 DNA follows: TGTGCCAGCAGCCAGAGAGCTAGCCACACAGATACGCAGTATTTT.

About this clone itself: One junction end does not reproduce the germline sequence, and a read error may be involved. The V call is TRBV24-1, the J call TRBJ1-2; possible D gene TRBD1, 5 bases. Looked up from germline, CDR1 is KGHDR and CDR2 is SFDVKD. This CDR3 spans 15 amino acids. DNA for the CDR3: TGTGCCACCAGCGATTACGGGGCCCGGGGGAGCGACTACACCTTC. Residues: CATSDYGARGSDYTF.

The chain recombines TRBV30 with TRBJ2-7; no reliable D call. V lost 0 bases and J 6 bases, leaving 6 bases between the germline ends. The V gene's germline CDR1 is GTSNPN and CDR2 SVGIG (reference sequence). This CDR3 spans 11 amino acids. CDR3 region: CAWSVRSEQYF. The DNA for the CDR3 is TGTGCCTGGAGTGTACGGAGCGAGCAGTACTTC.

This clone came up a few times. The genes are TRBV5-1 and TRBJ2-7; a possible D gene is TRBD2 (6 bases). Germline V gene sequence: CDR1 SGHRS, CDR2 YFSETQ. This CDR3 has 16 residues. V was shortened by 4 bases and J by 3 bases, with 20 bases between the two germline ends. The DNA of the CDR3 is TGCGCCAGCAGCCCGATCGGACTTGGAGGGAACTACGAGCAGTACTTC. Its translation: CASSPIGLGGNYEQYF.

The chain combines TRBV24-1 with TRBJ2-5; D gene uncertain. Trimming removed 7 bases from V and 5 bases from J, with 16 bases in between. CDR1 and CDR2 from the germline V gene are KGHDR and SFDVKD. The CDR3 has 14 residues. This CDR3 reads CATSASRVGETQYF. In DNA form, the CDR3 reads TGTGCCACCAGCGCCTCCCGGGTCGGGGAGACCCAGTACTTC.

In DNA form, the CDR3 reads TGTGCCAGTAGTATAGGGGGCTCCAGGGCCATGGTAGCCAAAAACATTCAGTACTTC. Residues: CASSIGGSRAMVAKNIQYF. The gene calls are TRBV19 and TRBJ2-4; the D gene is possibly TRBD1 (5 bases). Deletions cut 1 base from V and 0 bases from J, with 19 bases between. In germline, CDR1 is LNHDA, CDR2 SQIVND (reference sequence). This CDR3 contains 19 residues.

The V call is TRBV20-1, the J call TRBJ2-3; 9 positions agree with TRBD2. There are 15 residues in the CDR3. The V gene's germline CDR1 is DFQATT and CDR2 SNEGSKA (reference sequence). The V gene end was trimmed by 3 bases and the J gene end by 1 base; junction bases not matched to a gene: 5. CDR3 sequence (DNA): TGCAGTGCTAGTTTGTCTAGCGGGGGCACAGATACGCAGTATTTT. As protein: CSASLSSGGTDTQYF.

This sequence joins TRBV7-8 and TRBJ2-3; D gene uncertain. The ends were cut back, 1 base at V and 8 bases at J, with 7 bases in the middle. The CDR3 runs 12 residues. Germline V gene sequence: CDR1 SGHVS, CDR2 FQNEAQ. The CDR3 DNA follows: TGTGCCAGCAGCTTAGGGCAGGCTACGCAGTATTTT. Its translation is CASSLGQATQYF.

The genes are TRBV12-5 and TRBJ2-3, with no clear D. Trimming removed 0 bases from V and 5 bases from J, with 6 bases in between. Germline V gene data show CDR1 as LGHNT and CDR2 as FRNRAP. The CDR3 has 13 residues. In DNA form, the CDR3 reads TGTGCTAGTGGTTTGGTCGGTCGAGATACGCAGTATTTT. Protein sequence: CASGLVGRDTQYF.

The chain recombines TRBV18 with TRBJ2-1; tentative D call: TRBD2 (6 bases). Per germline, CDR1 KGHSH and CDR2 LQKENI. This CDR3 has 15 amino acids. V was trimmed by 3 bases and J by 3 bases, leaving 12 bases between them. CDR3 bases: TGTGCCAGCTCACCGACGGGGGACCGCTACAATGAGCAGTTCTTC. This translates into CASSPTGDRYNEQFF.

The chain couples TRBV27 to TRBJ1-2, with a weak D call TRBD1 (5 bases). The CDR3 runs to 11 residues. V was shortened by 10 bases and J by 5 bases, with 11 bases between the two germline ends. Germline V gives CDR1 MNHEY, CDR2 SMNVEV (reference sequence). Here the CDR3 DNA reads TGTGCCACCCTAGACAGTTATGGCTACACCTTC. The encoded protein is CATLDSYGYTF.

The V gene is TRBV15, the J gene TRBJ1-1; no firm D call. The CDR3 is 13 residues long. V lost 0 bases, J lost 6 bases, and 8 bases lay in between. CDR1 LNHNV and CDR2 YYDKDF come from the germline V gene (reference sequence). CDR3: CATSRDSGPEAFF. Written as DNA, the CDR3 is TGTGCCACCAGCAGAGATTCTGGGCCTGAAGCTTTCTTT.

The V and J genes are TRBV27 and TRBJ2-1, with 13 positions matching TRBD2. V trimming: 5 bases; J trimming: 8 bases; junction bases outside the gene matches: 6. This CDR3 has 15 amino acids. Germline CDR1 reads MNHEY; CDR2 reads SMNVEV (reference sequence). CDR3 nucleotide sequence: TGTGCCAGCAGTCTCACTAGCGGGGGGGCACATGAGCAGTTCTTC. It is translated as CASSLTSGGAHEQFF.

This clone was recorded only once. This rearrangement joins TRBV6-1 to TRBJ2-5; perhaps TRBD2 as D (5 bases). Trimming pared 1 base from V and 2 bases from J, leaving 8 bases between. CDR1 and CDR2 (germline): MNHNS, SASEGT. This CDR3 is 14 amino acids long. CDR3 region: CASSEGGQQETQYF. In DNA, the CDR3 is TGTGCCAGCAGTGAAGGCGGGCAGCAAGAGACCCAGTACTTC.